The clone carrying this T cell receptor (beta chain) was seen ten or more times. The data were produced by immunoSEQ multiplex PCR, yet TCRdb's version contains in-frame clones alone and is incomplete. This sample has some 130,000 clones, with over 60% found just once. This entry belongs to a study of blood T cell repertoires in COVID-19. This CDR3 is built from 15 residues. Trimming pared 0 bases from V and 0 bases from J, leaving 9 bases between. The germline V gene has CDR1 SGHVS and CDR2 FNYEAQ. Sequenced material: peripheral blood. The chain uses TRBV7-6 and TRBJ2-7; perhaps TRBD1 as D (5 bases). This sequence originates from an older woman with acute or convalescent COVID-19. The CDR3 nucleotides are TGTGCCAGCAGCTTAGCGAGTGGGGCCTCCTACGAGCAGTACTTC. Translating gives CASSLASGASYEQYF.